This entry describes one T cell receptor (beta chain). This specimen includes other DNA sequences encoding the same CDR3. The data originate from a study of shared clonotypes between healthy human individuals. Study details: Each donor had three CD4 naive, three CD4 memory, two CD8 naive and one CD8 memory plate.

The run depth of the assay was deep. The DNA input per sorted-subset replicate PCR was 200 ng, corresponding to some 27,000 T cell genomes. Repertoires were generated with immunoSEQ multiplex PCR, while TCRdb's copy carries only in-frame clones and drops some. The sample gives more than 1.2 million clones, around 98.5% of which show up once; under 0.45% is in the top ten. The receptor comes from a man under 40 in good health. The sample consisted of naive CD4+ T cells sorted from blood. This sample's subset: CD45RA+ positively selected.

The CDR3 sequence: CASSLDGTVQETQYF. The CDR3 DNA reads as TGTGCCAGCAGCTTAGACGGGACAGTCCAAGAGACCCAGTACTTC. The V gene is TRBV11-2, the J gene TRBJ2-5; 7 nucleotides match TRBD1. This CDR3 is 15 amino acids long. Germline-derived CDR1 and CDR2 are SGHAT and FQNNGV. The ends lost 0 bases at V and 1 base at J; junction bases unmatched: 2.